One sample yielded the 28 T cell receptor beta chains listed below, sequenced in a study of T cell repertoires in cytomegalovirus infection. From the reads, TCRdb called clonotypes with MiXCR, one entry per CDR3 protein. This table has under 200,000 distinct CDR3 sequences, more than 9% appearing once. The specimen was PBMCs. These receptors originate from a human donor in good health (CMV status not recorded). Some clones in this sample may be carry-over from other donors' samples.

There are a few counts of this clonotype. Its ends do not fully match the called genes, so a read error is possible. The chain links TRBV9 to TRBJ2-7, with no clear D. The CDR3 extends over 14 amino acids. Germline loops: CDR1 SGDLS, CDR2 YYNGEE. CDR3 loop: CASSVDWVSDEQYF. DNA for the CDR3: TGTGCCAGCAGCGTAGACTGGGTCTCCGACGAGCAGTACTTC.

This clonotype was picked up many times. The gene calls are TRBV6-5 and TRBJ2-5; D unclear. CDR3 length: 12 residues. The V end lost 1 base, the J end lost 4 bases, and 4 bases lay between the germline ends. Germline V gene data show CDR1 as MNHEY and CDR2 as SVGAGI. The chain's CDR3 is CASSYWGETQYF. CDR3 bases: TGTGCCAGCAGTTACTGGGGAGAGACCCAGTACTTC.

This clonotype was recorded at least ten times. This chain joins TRBV6-1 and TRBJ2-1, with TRBD2 matching over 10 bases. CDR1 MNHNS and CDR2 SASEGT come from the germline V gene. CDR3 length equals 15 residues. V lost 6 bases, J lost 4 bases, and 6 bases stayed unmatched. This CDR3 is CASSSTGLAYNEQFF. Written as DNA, the CDR3 is TGTGCCAGCAGCAGCACGGGACTAGCGTACAATGAGCAGTTCTTC.

V usage is TRBV9 and J usage is TRBJ1-1; D ambiguous. This CDR3 spans 14 amino acids. The germline V gene has CDR1 SGDLS and CDR2 YYNGEE. Trimming removed 3 bases at V and 4 bases at J, with 13 bases between. CDR3 sequence: CASSAPDRSTEAFF. Written as DNA, the CDR3 is TGTGCCAGCAGCGCCCCGGATCGGTCCACTGAAGCTTTCTTT. Supplemented by reference TRBV9 and TRBJ1-1, the full variable domain reads DSGVTQTPKHLITATGQRVTLRCSPRSGDLSVYWYQQSLDQGLQFLIQYYNGEERAKGNILERFSAQQFPDLHSELNLSSLELGDSALYFCASSAPDRSTEAFFGQGTRLTVV.

At least ten counts were recorded for this clonotype. The chain recombines TRBV15 with TRBJ2-7; D gene uncertain. CDR3 size: 12 residues. V was clipped by 0 bases and J by 3 bases, with 3 bases between them. Germline CDR1 LNHNV, CDR2 YYDKDF (reference sequence). CDR3 nucleotide sequence: TGTGCCACCAGCAGAGATTTCTACGAGCAGTACTTC. Encoded protein: CATSRDFYEQYF.

In its sample, this clonotype was seen many times. This chain links TRBV7-2 with TRBJ1-1, with D maybe TRBD1 (5 bases). V was pared by 0 bases and J by 0 bases, with 11 bases between. Germline assignment: CDR1 SGHTA and CDR2 FQGNSA. The CDR3 totals 16 residues. This CDR3 reads CASSLAQGRMNTEAFF. The DNA of the CDR3 is TGTGCCAGCAGCTTAGCGCAGGGACGCATGAACACTGAAGCTTTCTTT.

This chain joins TRBV20-1 and TRBJ2-7; D remains unclear. The CDR3 has 14 amino acids. Germline loops: CDR1 DFQATT, CDR2 SNEGSKA (reference sequence). V was pared by 3 bases and J by 2 bases, with 14 bases between. Here the CDR3 reads CSASVVSRAYEQYF. For the CDR3, the DNA is TGCAGTGCTAGTGTCGTAAGCAGAGCCTACGAGCAGTACTTC.

V is TRBV28 and J is TRBJ1-5, with a possible D match to TRBD1 (6 bases). The CDR3 covers 15 residues. CDR1 MDHEN and CDR2 SYDVKM come from the germline V gene. V lost 5 bases, J lost 1 base, and 12 bases lay in between. In nucleotides, the CDR3 is TGTGCCAGCAGTATCGGGACATGGAGCAATCAGCCCCAGCATTTT. Encoded protein: CASSIGTWSNQPQHF.

Only one count was recorded for this clonotype. The junction differs from germline at one of its ends, possibly a read error. This sequence joins TRBV28 and TRBJ1-5; D might be TRBD1 (6 bases). The CDR3 totals 13 residues. Germline assignment: CDR1 MDHEN and CDR2 SYDVKM. CDR3 sequence (DNA): TGTGCCAGCAGTAAACAGGGTGGGCAGCCCCAGCAGTTT. Translation: CASSKQGGQPQQF. Supplemented by reference TRBV28 and TRBJ1-5, the full variable domain reads DVKVTQSSRYLVKRTGEKVFLECVQDMDHENMFWYRQDPGLGLRLIYFSYDVKMKEKGDIPEGYSVSREKKERFSLILESASTNQTSMYLCASSKQGGQPQQFGDGTRLSIL.

This clonotype was observed at least ten times. The chain is built from TRBV7-2 and TRBJ2-5; D not certain. This CDR3 has 13 amino acids. Germline V gives CDR1 SGHTA, CDR2 FQGNSA. Deletions cut 2 bases from V and 3 bases from J, with 7 bases between. The CDR3 nucleotides read TGTGCCAGCAGCTTAACAGTAAAAGAGACCCAGTACTTC. Residues: CASSLTVKETQYF.

The table lists this clonotype with many counts. CDR3 sequence (DNA): TGTGCCAGCAGCACCCGACAGGGGAACACTGAAGCTTTCTTT. As protein: CASSTRQGNTEAFF. The V gene is TRBV7-2, the J gene TRBJ1-1, with TRBD1 identical over 7 bases. This CDR3 comprises 14 residues. Germline V gives CDR1 SGHTA, CDR2 FQGNSA. After removal of 5 bases from V and 1 base from J, the junction contained 4 bases not matched to a gene.

This clonotype was seen a few times. The rearrangement joins TRBV10-3 to TRBJ1-2; D uncertain. This CDR3 spans 13 amino acids. The germline V gene has CDR1 ENHRY and CDR2 SYGVKD. V shed 6 bases and J shed 2 bases, with 10 bases lying between them. The CDR3 nucleotides are TGTGCCATCAGCCCTGGGCAGAACTATGGCTACACCTTC. This translates into CAISPGQNYGYTF.

Ten or more counts support this clonotype. The V call is TRBV20-1, the J call TRBJ2-3, with TRBD2 identical over 11 bases. CDR3 length equals 16 residues. V shed 3 bases, J shed 4 bases, and the junction held 9 bases outside the gene matches. CDR1 and CDR2 (germline): DFQATT, SNEGSKA (reference sequence). The CDR3, as DNA: TGCAGTGCTAGGGCTAAACTAGCGGGAGTAGCAGATACGCAGTATTTT. It is translated as CSARAKLAGVADTQYF.

This clonotype was observed many times. The chain carries TRBV7-2 and TRBJ1-2, with 8 bases fitting TRBD1. Germline loops: CDR1 SGHTA, CDR2 FQGNSA. The V segment lost 1 base and the J segment 7 bases; nucleotides outside the gene matches: 8. CDR3 size: 15 residues. DNA of the CDR3: TGTGCCAGCAGCTTAGAATTCACAGGGGGAGGTGGCTACACCTTC. It translates to CASSLEFTGGGGYTF. The variable domain in full, with the rest retrieved from reference TRBV7-2 and TRBJ1-2, is GAGVSQSPSNKVTEKGKDVELRCDPISGHTALYWYRQSLGQGLEFLIYFQGNSAPDKSGLPSDRFSAERTGGSVSTLTIQRTQQEDSAVYLCASSLEFTGGGGYTFGSGTRLTVV.

This clonotype has more than one count but fewer than ten. V usage is TRBV7-2 and J usage is TRBJ2-5; TRBD1 agrees at 7 bases. J was trimmed by 4 bases and V by 2 bases; bases with no gene match: 13. Germline CDR1 is SGHTA and CDR2 is FQGNSA. The CDR3 runs 17 residues. In nucleotides, the CDR3 is TGTGCCAGCAGCTTAAGGGGGCAGGGTCGCTGGGGAGAGACCCAGTACTTC. It codes for CASSLRGQGRWGETQYF.

The chain has TRBV19 and TRBJ1-5; D is possibly TRBD1 (6 bases). V shed 5 bases and J shed 1 base, with 12 bases lying between them. CDR1 and CDR2 from the germline V gene are LNHDA and SQIVND (reference sequence). The CDR3 runs 15 residues. The CDR3: CASSGTSKSNQPQHF. CDR3 sequence (DNA): TGTGCCAGTAGTGGGACATCCAAAAGCAATCAGCCCCAGCATTTT. Based on the CDR3 plus reference TRBV19 and TRBJ1-5, the full variable domain is DGGITQSPKYLFRKEGQNVTLSCEQNLNHDAMYWYRQDPGQGLRLIYYSQIVNDFQKGDIAEGYSVSREKKESFPLTVTSAQKNPTAFYLCASSGTSKSNQPQHFGDGTRLSIL.

Many counts were recorded for this clonotype. The chain has TRBV7-6 and TRBJ2-3; TRBD1 agrees at 8 bases. V was clipped by 0 bases and J by 0 bases; unmatched bases: 2. Germline CDR1 is SGHVS and CDR2 is FNYEAQ. There are 16 residues in the CDR3. The chain's CDR3 is CASSLADRGSTDTQYF. DNA for the CDR3: TGTGCCAGCAGCTTAGCCGACAGGGGTAGCACAGATACGCAGTATTTT.

This clonotype showed up just a few times. The V and J genes are TRBV2 and TRBJ1-1; D call uncertain. The CDR3 is made up of 13 amino acids. The germline CDR1 and CDR2 sequences are SNHLY and FYNNEI. The V end lost 7 bases, the J end lost 0 bases, and 9 bases lay between the germline ends. Written as DNA, the CDR3 is TGTGCCAGCAACGGGCAGATGAACACTGAAGCTTTCTTT. This gives the protein CASNGQMNTEAFF.

The rearrangement links TRBV19 to TRBJ2-7; 8 positions match TRBD2. The germline V gene has CDR1 LNHDA and CDR2 SQIVND (reference sequence). Trimming cost V 7 bases and J 1 base; bases outside gene matches: 6. The CDR3 is 14 residues long. In nucleotides, the CDR3 is TGTGCCAGTAAAACGCAGCGGGGGTCCTACGAGCAGTACTTC. It codes for CASKTQRGSYEQYF.

This clonotype has at least ten counts. The chain is built from TRBV7-9 and TRBJ2-1; TRBD2 is a possible D gene (5 bases). V lost 3 bases and J lost 13, with 19 bases in between. The CDR3 covers 14 residues. CDR1 is SEHNR and CDR2 is FQNEAQ in the germline V gene (reference sequence). For the CDR3, the DNA is TGTGCCAGCAGCTTTGGGAGCGGACCTAGGGATCAGTTCTTC. Translated, it gives CASSFGSGPRDQFF.

This chain joins TRBV28 and TRBJ1-1; the D gene is possibly TRBD1 (6 bases). The ends were cut back, 3 bases at V and 5 bases at J, with 16 bases in the middle. CDR1 is MDHEN and CDR2 is SYDVKM in the germline V gene. CDR3 size: 15 residues. This CDR3 is CASSFRGAQGTEAFF. In DNA, the CDR3 is TGTGCCAGCAGTTTTCGGGGGGCTCAGGGGACTGAAGCTTTCTTT.

The chain has TRBV19 and TRBJ1-5, with D maybe TRBD1 (5 bases). V dropped 5 bases and J dropped 2 bases, with 13 bases sitting between them. This CDR3 is built from 15 residues. The V gene's germline CDR1 is LNHDA and CDR2 SQIVND (reference sequence). The CDR3 DNA sequence: TGTGCCAGTAGTGTGGGACTTGGGGGCAATCAGCCCCAGCATTTT. Protein: CASSVGLGGNQPQHF.

At least ten counts were recorded for this clonotype. The rearrangement uses TRBV7-8 and TRBJ1-6, with TRBD1 matching 7 bases. The length of the CDR3 is 20 residues. Looked up from germline, CDR1 is SGHVS and CDR2 is FQNEAQ. After removal of 0 bases from V and 0 bases from J, the junction contained 11 bases not matched to a gene. The CDR3 loop is CASSLAASAGGSSYNSPLHF. The CDR3 bases are TGTGCCAGCAGCTTAGCGGCCAGTGCAGGGGGGAGCTCCTATAATTCACCCCTCCACTTT.

This chain connects TRBV29-1 to TRBJ1-2; perhaps TRBD1 as D (6 bases). V lost 3 bases, J lost 2 bases, and 19 bases lay in between. Germline CDR1 and CDR2: SQVTM and ANQGSEA. The CDR3 runs to 16 residues. The chain's CDR3 is CSVERGIGQSNYGYTF. CDR3 coding DNA: TGCAGCGTTGAGAGAGGGATAGGACAGTCCAACTATGGCTACACCTTC.

This clonotype showed up many times. The chain has TRBV12-3 or TRBV12-4 and TRBJ1-4; the match to TRBD1 covers 7 bases. CDR3 size: 12 residues. V shed 6 bases, J shed 11 bases, and the junction held 6 bases outside the gene matches. Here the CDR3 reads CASSDRARKLFF. CDR3 bases: TGTGCCAGCAGCGACAGGGCCCGTAAACTGTTTTTT.

Points on this clonotype: The CDR3 carries no conserved terminal phenylalanine or tryptophan, so it likely arises from a read error. The V gene is TRBV12-3 or TRBV12-4, the J gene TRBJ2-3; 10 positions match TRBD2. The trim removed 1 base at V and 2 bases at J, leaving 12 bases unmatched. This CDR3 has 19 amino acids. The CDR3 DNA sequence: TGTGCCAGCAGTTTAGTTGCTAGCGGGGGCCGGGGAGACACAGATACGCAGTATTTA. Protein sequence: CASSLVASGGRGDTDTQYL.

This clonotype was seen a few times. The chain has TRBV2 and TRBJ2-5; D is unclear. The germline V and J ends were trimmed by 2 bases and 5 bases, with 9 bases remaining between them. The CDR3 totals 13 residues. In germline, CDR1 is SNHLY, CDR2 FYNNEI. The DNA of the CDR3 is TGTGCCAGCAGTGAACAGGTCGGGGAGACCCAGTACTTC. It specifies CASSEQVGETQYF.

This clonotype was observed many times. V and J are TRBV7-2 and TRBJ1-2; D call uncertain. Germline V lookup: CDR1 SGHTA, CDR2 FQGNSA. Trimming shortened V by 0 bases and J by 4 bases, and 6 bases separated the two germline ends. CDR3 length equals 13 residues. This CDR3 is CASSLAGPYGYTF. CDR3 nucleotides: TGTGCCAGCAGCTTAGCAGGCCCCTATGGCTACACCTTC.